This T cell receptor (beta chain) came from a study of blood T cell repertoires in COVID-19. This clone was detected only a few times. Profiled with immunoSEQ multiplex PCR; TCRdb holds only in-frame clones, not every one. Here the sample spans some 69,000 clones, more than 80% being singletons. Losses at the gene ends were 6 bases for V and 6 bases for J; bases not matched to a gene: 4. Germline V CDR1 and CDR2: MDHEN, SYDVKM. This CDR3 is built from 13 residues. The sequenced sample was peripheral blood. The sequence derives from a woman aged 65 to 85 with acute or convalescent COVID-19. This sequence joins TRBV28 and TRBJ1-2, with 10 positions matching TRBD1. In DNA form, the CDR3 reads TGTGCCAGCAGACCGACAGGGGGCAATGGCTACACCTTC. Encoded protein: CASRPTGGNGYTF.